Following are 5 T cell receptor beta chains from one sample sequenced in a study of blood T cell repertoires in COVID-19. The data were produced by immunoSEQ multiplex PCR, yet TCRdb's version contains in-frame clones alone and is incomplete. Among about 150,000 clones listed, about 86% were seen once. Sequencing was done on a sample of peripheral blood. All receptors come from a woman aged 60-70 years with acute or convalescent COVID-19.

The chain joins TRBV3-1 (or the pseudogene TRBV3-2) to TRBJ1-1; 7 nucleotides align to TRBD1. The CDR3 spans 13 residues. Germline loops: CDR1 LGHDT, CDR2 YNNKEL (reference sequence). Germline trimming cut 4 bases from V and 7 bases from J; bases unmatched to any gene: 6. The CDR3 loop is CASSLRTGGEAFF. DNA of the CDR3: TGTGCCAGCAGCCTGCGGACAGGCGGTGAAGCTTTCTTT.

This clone appeared a single time. The rearrangement joins TRBV9 to TRBJ2-5, with 9 nucleotides matching TRBD2. V was pared by 0 bases and J by 7 bases, with 4 bases of the junction left unmatched. This CDR3 spans 14 amino acids. CDR1 and CDR2 from the germline V gene are SGDLS and YYNGEE. The CDR3 loop is CASSVEGLAGTQYF. For the CDR3, the DNA is TGTGCCAGCAGCGTAGAGGGACTAGCTGGGACCCAGTACTTC.

This chain uses TRBV4-2 with TRBJ1-2; D is ambiguous. The length of the CDR3 is 16 residues. Trimming removed 6 bases from V and 1 base from J, with 18 bases in between. Germline V lookup: CDR1 LGHNA, CDR2 YNFKEQ. This chain's CDR3 is CASSPEVRMVNYGYTF. In DNA form, the CDR3 reads TGTGCCAGCAGTCCGGAAGTCAGGATGGTTAACTATGGCTACACCTTC.

This chain joins TRBV5-1 and TRBJ2-3; 11 bases line up with TRBD2. This CDR3 region has 16 residues. V gave up 4 bases and J gave up 2 bases; unmatched junction bases: 6. CDR1 SGHRS and CDR2 YFSETQ come from the germline V gene. Written as DNA, the CDR3 is TGCGCCAGCAGCGGAACTAGCGGGAGATTCACAGATACGCAGTATTTT. This codes for CASSGTSGRFTDTQYF.

The V call is TRBV4-1, the J call TRBJ1-4; D remains unclear. Germline CDR1 and CDR2: MGHRA and YSYEKL. The CDR3 consists of 16 residues. V dropped 0 bases and J dropped 4 bases, with 12 bases sitting between them. Here the CDR3 DNA reads TGCGCCAGCAGCCAAGAGTCTGGCGGATATAATGAAAAACTGTTTTTT. It is translated as CASSQESGGYNEKLFF.